The clone carrying this T cell receptor beta chain was seen repeatedly, ten times or more. Antigen specificity is unknown. These data belong to a study of regulatory T cells in long-lasting Graves disease. The study, taken as a whole, reports: There was favoring of TRBV28, TRBJ1-2 and TRBJ2-5 in persistent disease. Persistent Graves' cases showed lower TCR diversity than newly diagnosed cases. Not thyroid tissue but only peripheral blood was studied.

CDR1 is LGHDT, CDR2 YNNKEL, per germline (reference sequence). V shed 5 bases, J shed 3 bases, and the junction held 9 bases outside the gene matches. The CDR3 spans 16 residues. The authors built TCR beta libraries using iRepertoire HTBI primers and Arm-PCR of CDR3 regions. Via MiXCR, TCRdb re-called the multiplex PCR reads, giving one row per CDR3 protein. The table records 400,000 to 450,000 distinct CDR3 sequences, 14% to 15% of them present only once. Time point indicated: newly diagnosed GD, antithyroid drugs for less than 3 months. Preparation of the TCR library used RNA extracted from PBMCs. The data also belong to a second study, concerning T cells in Graves' hyperthyroidism and ophthalmopathy. That study reports: Within blood appeared most thyroid clonotypes that had expanded above 0.001.

The V and J genes are TRBV3-1 and TRBJ2-3; TRBD2 aligns across 9 bases. This receptor was taken from a woman in her 30s with Graves disease. The input for sequencing was peripheral blood mononuclear cells (PBMCs), taken at new diagnosis, from a patient treated with antithyroid drugs. CDR3 bases: TGTGCCAGCAGCACCGGTAGCGGGGGAAGGACAGATACGCAGTATTTT. It translates to CASSTGSGGRTDTQYF.